The 32 T cell receptor beta chains given below trace back to one sample, sequenced in a study of shared clonotypes between healthy human individuals. Generated by immunoSEQ multiplex PCR, the TCRdb table keeps only in-frame clones and is missing some. The sample has some 2 million clones; 85% to 95% are singletons. Naive CD8 cells, CD45RO-negative and positively selected for CCR7, excluded terminally differentiated effector memory CD45RA+ cells. Sequencing was done on a sample of naive CD8+ T cells sorted from blood. These receptors were taken from a man aged 18 to 29 in good health.

The chain combines TRBV4-1 with TRBJ2-5, with a tentative D call TRBD2 (7 bases). Looked up from germline, CDR1 is MGHRA and CDR2 is YSYEKL. This CDR3 has 16 residues. Trimming took 1 base from V and 3 from J, leaving 15 bases between them. The CDR3 is CASSQVGGRLEETQYF. The CDR3 DNA reads as TGCGCCAGCAGCCAAGTGGGGGGGCGCCTAGAAGAGACCCAGTACTTC.

The rearrangement uses TRBV27 and TRBJ1-1; possibly TRBD1 for D (6 bases). CDR3 length equals 14 residues. V lost 3 bases, J lost 1 base, and 9 bases lay in between. CDR1 is MNHEY and CDR2 is SMNVEV in the germline V gene (reference sequence). The CDR3 loop reads CASSFGGGNTEAFF. Here the CDR3 DNA reads TGTGCCAGCAGTTTTGGAGGGGGGAACACTGAAGCTTTCTTT.

The rearrangement joins TRBV29-1 to TRBJ1-1; D is unresolved. CDR1 and CDR2 (germline): SQVTM, ANQGSEA. This CDR3 has 11 residues. V lost 4 bases to trimming and J lost 1 base, with 4 bases between them. The CDR3 region has the DNA TGCAGCGTTGTCACGAACACTGAAGCTTTCTTT. Translation: CSVVTNTEAFF.

The rearrangement uses TRBV14 and TRBJ2-5; D not certain. CDR1 is SGHDN, CDR2 FVKESK, per germline. There are 16 residues in the CDR3. V lost 0 bases to trimming and J lost 2 bases, with 13 bases between them. CDR3 DNA sequence: TGTGCCAGCAGCCAAGAACCCCACAGATCGCAAGAGACCCAGTACTTC. Protein product: CASSQEPHRSQETQYF.

The chain employs TRBV6-5 and TRBJ2-5; D tentatively fits TRBD1 or TRBD2 (5 bases each). The V gene's germline CDR1 is MNHEY and CDR2 SVGAGI. Trimming took 2 bases from V and 5 from J, leaving 18 bases between them. The CDR3 is 16 amino acids. The CDR3 here is CASSYTDSEGRETQYF. CDR3 DNA: TGTGCCAGCAGTTACACTGACAGTGAGGGGCGGGAGACCCAGTACTTC.

The rearrangement joins TRBV9 to TRBJ2-3; D unclear. This CDR3 is built from 17 residues. The germline gives CDR1 SGDLS, CDR2 YYNGEE. Trimming shortened V by 4 bases and J by 0 bases, and 18 bases separated the two germline ends. In DNA, the CDR3 is TGTGCCAGCAGCACTCCAGAAACAGAGTCTAGCACAGATACGCAGTATTTT. Its protein product is CASSTPETESSTDTQYF.

The rearrangement links TRBV27 to TRBJ2-7; TRBD2 agrees at 12 bases. V dropped 8 bases and J dropped 5; count of bases not matched to a gene: 4. This CDR3 is 13 amino acids long. Germline V CDR1 and CDR2: MNHEY, SMNVEV (reference sequence). CDR3 coding DNA: TGTGCCAGCTTAGGACTAGCGGGACACGAGCAGTACTTC. Encoded protein: CASLGLAGHEQYF.

The chain recombines TRBV30 with TRBJ2-3, with D possibly TRBD1 on 6 matching bases. Germline values: CDR1 GTSNPN, CDR2 SVGIG (reference sequence). The CDR3 totals 14 residues. With 2 bases removed from V and 2 bases from J, the gap between germline ends came to 11 bases. CDR3 in DNA: TGTGCCTGGAGTAGTACAGGGATCACAGATACGCAGTATTTT. This encodes CAWSSTGITDTQYF.

The chain uses TRBV6-5 and TRBJ2-7; D may be TRBD1 (6 bases). The CDR3 extends over 16 amino acids. Germline V gives CDR1 MNHEY, CDR2 SVGAGI. Trimming stripped 0 bases from V and 0 bases from J, with 12 bases between. The CDR3 DNA reads TGTGCCAGCAGTTACTCGATCGGACAGAACTCCTACGAGCAGTACTTC. Protein product: CASSYSIGQNSYEQYF.

V and J are TRBV27 and TRBJ1-1; 8 bases line up with TRBD1. Germline V CDR1 and CDR2: MNHEY, SMNVEV (reference sequence). Unmatched junction bases numbered 4, after V lost 1 base and J lost 3 bases. The CDR3 consists of 15 residues. CDR3 nucleotides: TGTGCCAGCAGTTTATGGCAGGGGGCGTACACTGAAGCTTTCTTT. As protein: CASSLWQGAYTEAFF.

The chain uses TRBV5-4 and TRBJ2-1, with D perhaps matching TRBD2 (5 bases). Germline lookup yields CDR1 SGHNT and CDR2 YYREEE (reference sequence). This CDR3 is built from 17 residues. Trimming pared 0 bases from V and 0 bases from J, leaving 13 bases between. CDR3 nucleotides: TGTGCCAGCAGCTTGGGGCTAGCTTCTGGCTCCTACAATGAGCAGTTCTTC. Protein product: CASSLGLASGSYNEQFF.

The chain joins TRBV28 to TRBJ2-2; possible D gene TRBD2, 6 bases. The CDR3 covers 17 residues. Germline assignment: CDR1 MDHEN and CDR2 SYDVKM. Trimming took 2 bases from V and 0 from J, leaving 13 bases between them. CDR3 in amino acids: CASSLRAGRTNTGELFF. The CDR3 DNA follows: TGTGCCAGCAGTTTAAGGGCGGGGCGAACGAACACCGGGGAGCTGTTTTTT.

The chain employs TRBV5-6 and TRBJ1-4; D not resolved. Trimming shortened V by 0 bases and J by 7 bases, and 7 bases separated the two germline ends. The CDR3 is made up of 13 amino acids. In germline, CDR1 is SGHDT, CDR2 YYEEEE. The CDR3 protein is CASSLGEGEKLFF. CDR3 bases: TGTGCCAGCAGCTTGGGGGAAGGTGAAAAACTGTTTTTT.

A word on this clone: In the same sample, other DNA sequences code for this CDR3. The chain recombines TRBV7-9 with TRBJ1-1; tentative D call: TRBD1 (6 bases). Germline-derived CDR1 and CDR2 are SEHNR and FQNEAQ (reference sequence). This CDR3 region has 14 residues. V was pared by 3 bases and J by 2 bases, with 10 bases between. The CDR3 loop reads CASSLAGVNTEAFF. Written as DNA, the CDR3 is TGTGCCAGCAGCTTGGCAGGGGTAAACACTGAAGCTTTCTTT.

The chain combines TRBV19 with TRBJ2-7, with D possibly being TRBD1 or TRBD2 (6 bases each). V was cut by 5 bases and J by 2 bases, with 16 bases left in between. This CDR3 comprises 15 residues. The germline V gene has CDR1 LNHDA and CDR2 SQIVND (reference sequence). The CDR3 is CASSSRGTPPYEQYF. CDR3 DNA: TGTGCCAGTAGTTCTCGCGGGACACCTCCCTACGAGCAGTACTTC.

V and J are TRBV7-9 and TRBJ2-7; a weak D match, TRBD1 (6 bases). V was trimmed by 5 bases and J by 4 bases, leaving 12 bases between them. The CDR3 sequence is 13 residues long. Germline V gives CDR1 SEHNR, CDR2 FQNEAQ (reference sequence). The CDR3 sequence is CASSLQQGYEQYF. CDR3 coding DNA: TGTGCCAGCAGCCTCCAACAGGGTTACGAGCAGTACTTC.

Turning to this clone: In the same sample, other DNA sequences code for this CDR3. This chain links TRBV19 with TRBJ2-2, with 9 bases lining up with TRBD1. The germline gives CDR1 LNHDA, CDR2 SQIVND (reference sequence). V was clipped by 5 bases and J by 5 bases; unmatched bases: 6. The CDR3 length is 15 residues. The CDR3 here is CASSLGQGWTGELFF. CDR3 bases: TGTGCCAGTAGTTTGGGACAGGGATGGACCGGGGAGCTGTTTTTT.

This chain links TRBV4-1 with TRBJ2-7; 7 nucleotides match TRBD1. Germline-derived CDR1 and CDR2 are MGHRA and YSYEKL. V lost 0 bases, J lost 2 bases, and 7 bases stayed unmatched. The CDR3 extends over 16 amino acids. The DNA for the CDR3 is TGCGCCAGCAGCCAAGAAGTAGGGGACAGCGCCTACGAGCAGTACTTC. It is translated as CASSQEVGDSAYEQYF.

This clone was recorded only once. V is TRBV7-6 and J is TRBJ2-7; 8 bases align to TRBD1. Germline V lookup: CDR1 SGHVS, CDR2 FNYEAQ. Trimming at V came to 3 bases and at J to 3 bases, leaving 10 bases not matched to a gene. CDR3 length equals 16 residues. The chain's CDR3 is CASSLAPQGGGYEQYF. CDR3 sequence (DNA): TGTGCCAGCAGCTTGGCCCCACAGGGGGGAGGCTACGAGCAGTACTTC.

As for this clone: This same CDR3 is encoded by further DNA sequences in the sample. The chain links TRBV29-1 to TRBJ1-1, with D maybe TRBD1 (5 bases). Germline CDR1 and CDR2: SQVTM and ANQGSEA. The CDR3 contains 14 residues. V was pared by 3 bases and J by 1 base, with 12 bases between. The CDR3 DNA sequence: TGCAGCGTTGAGGATCCAGGGACGAACACTGAAGCTTTCTTT. It is translated as CSVEDPGTNTEAFF.

The chain uses TRBV2 and TRBJ1-1; no firm D call. V gave up 6 bases and J gave up 7 bases, with 12 bases separating them. There are 12 residues in the CDR3. The V gene's germline CDR1 is SNHLY and CDR2 FYNNEI. CDR3 nucleotides: TGTGCCAGCAGCCTATGGACCCTTGAAGCTTTCTTT. Translating it yields CASSLWTLEAFF.

This chain links TRBV6-1 with TRBJ1-1, with D perhaps TRBD1 (5 bases). The CDR3 consists of 13 residues. Trimming took 7 bases from V and 8 from J, leaving 17 bases between them. Germline-derived CDR1 and CDR2 are MNHNS and SASEGT. For the CDR3, the DNA is TGTGCCAGCACCCACAGGTTTGGATTGGAAGCTTTCTTT. Protein product: CASTHRFGLEAFF.

DNA of the CDR3: TGCGCCAGCAGTGAGACGGGACAGAACACCGGGGAGCTGTTTTTT. It encodes CASSETGQNTGELFF. The gene calls are TRBV10-1 and TRBJ2-2, with D possibly TRBD1 on 6 matching bases. V lost 2 bases and J 1 base, leaving 8 bases between the germline ends. CDR3 length equals 15 residues. Germline values: CDR1 WNHNN, CDR2 SYGVQD (reference sequence).

The chain recombines TRBV6-5 with TRBJ2-5, with a weak D call TRBD1 (6 bases). Germline loops: CDR1 MNHEY, CDR2 SVGAGI. V was cut by 2 bases and J by 3 bases, with 16 bases left in between. The CDR3 is made up of 16 amino acids. The CDR3 reads CASSYGGGSFKETQYF. For the CDR3, the DNA is TGTGCCAGCAGTTACGGTGGGGGCTCCTTTAAAGAGACCCAGTACTTC.

The CDR3 loop is CASSDSQAFF. CDR3 bases: TGTGCCAGCAGTGACAGTCAAGCTTTCTTT. The chain is built from TRBV28 and TRBJ1-1; the D gene is possibly TRBD1 (5 bases). CDR1 is MDHEN, CDR2 SYDVKM, per germline. The V gene lost 5 bases and the J gene lost 9 bases, with 7 bases spanning the gap. The length of the CDR3 is 10 residues. The entire variable domain, with the rest obtained from reference TRBV28 and TRBJ1-1, is as follows: DVKVTQSSRYLVKRTGEKVFLECVQDMDHENMFWYRQDPGLGLRLIYFSYDVKMKEKGDIPEGYSVSREKKERFSLILESASTNQTSMYLCASSDSQAFFGQGTRLTVV.

The CDR3 nucleotides read TGTGCCAGCTTCGGACTAGCGGGGGTCCTTAGCACAGATACGCAGTATTTT. Encoded protein: CASFGLAGVLSTDTQYF. The chain employs TRBV7-9 and TRBJ2-3, with TRBD2 identical over 13 bases. Germline V gives CDR1 SEHNR, CDR2 FQNEAQ (reference sequence). The CDR3 is made up of 17 amino acids. V lost 8 bases, J lost 0 bases, and 8 bases stayed unmatched.

As concerns this clone: Other DNA sequences from this sample encode an identical CDR3 as well. The chain has TRBV9 and TRBJ2-5; TRBD2 is a possible D gene (6 bases). The germline V and J ends were trimmed by 2 bases and 1 base, with 9 bases remaining between them. CDR3 length: 14 amino acids. The germline V gene encodes CDR1 SGDLS and CDR2 YYNGEE. CDR3 DNA: TGTGCCAGCAGCGTTGGCGGGATCCAAGAGACCCAGTACTTC. Its translation is CASSVGGIQETQYF. Full variable domain (missing parts from reference TRBV9 and TRBJ2-5): DSGVTQTPKHLITATGQRVTLRCSPRSGDLSVYWYQQSLDQGLQFLIQYYNGEERAKGNILERFSAQQFPDLHSELNLSSLELGDSALYFCASSVGGIQETQYFGPGTRLLVL.

The J gene is TRBJ2-3, the V gene TRBV7-9; D unresolved. Deletions cut 5 bases from V and 6 bases from J, with 12 bases between. Germline V gene data show CDR1 as SEHNR and CDR2 as FQNEAQ (reference sequence). This CDR3 comprises 13 residues. This CDR3 is CASSLQTADTQYF. DNA for the CDR3: TGTGCCAGCAGCCTACAGACTGCTGATACGCAGTATTTT.

This chain's CDR3 is CASSPRDRDPYEQYF. CDR3 nucleotides: TGTGCCAGCAGCCCCCGGGACAGGGATCCCTACGAGCAGTACTTC. The chain joins TRBV7-9 to TRBJ2-7; 9 bases agree with TRBD1. The CDR3 loop spans 15 amino acids. V lost 5 bases and J lost 2; bases outside the gene matches: 7. Per the germline V gene, CDR1 is SEHNR and CDR2 is FQNEAQ (reference sequence).

This clone was seen a single time. The V and J genes are TRBV13 and TRBJ1-1, with 7 bases fitting TRBD1. The length of the CDR3 is 15 residues. The germline gives CDR1 PRHDT, CDR2 FYEKMQ (reference sequence). The V gene end was trimmed by 4 bases and the J gene end by 4 bases; junction bases not matched to a gene: 9. CDR3 amino acids: CASSSPGGALTEAFF. The DNA of the CDR3 is TGTGCCAGCAGCTCGCCAGGGGGGGCCCTCACTGAAGCTTTCTTT.

This clone was found once. V gene TRBV28 combines with J gene TRBJ2-4; a possible D gene is TRBD1 (5 bases). Germline-derived CDR1 and CDR2 are MDHEN and SYDVKM. Trimming took 4 bases from V and 0 from J, leaving 13 bases between them. The CDR3 is 16 residues long. CDR3 amino acids: CASSSMTDRAKNIQYF. CDR3 nucleotides: TGTGCCAGCAGTTCGATGACAGACCGAGCCAAAAACATTCAGTACTTC.

The chain has TRBV6-1 and TRBJ1-3; possibly TRBD1 for D (6 bases). Per germline, CDR1 MNHNS and CDR2 SASEGT. V lost 3 bases and J 3 bases, leaving 18 bases between the germline ends. CDR3 length: 17 amino acids. As DNA, the CDR3 is TGTGCCAGCAGTGATCCAAGGATAGGGGGAAGTGGAAACACCATATATTTT. It specifies CASSDPRIGGSGNTIYF.